This is a list of T cell receptor beta chains from one sample in a study of blood T cells in healthy people across ages. TCRdb ran MiXCR on the 5' RACE reads and lists one entry per CDR3 protein. The repertoire consists of roughly 1,300,000 distinct CDR3 sequences, with 45% to 70% occurring once and the leading ten covering about 6.3%. The sequenced sample consisted of blood. The receptors derive from a man between 18 and 29 years old in good health. Both conserved end residues are part of each CDR3. D genes are given only for firm matches. Size is stated for part of the rows, as once, few or many counts, or as a class when the clone is expanded.

J,D,V,size,CDR3,DNA
TRBJ2-3,TRBD1,TRBV5-1,NA,CASSPNQGATSTDTQYF,TGCGCCAGCAGCCCAAACCAGGGGGCTACAAGCACAGATACGCAGTATTTT
TRBJ2-7,TRBD2,TRBV27,few,CASSLRRGRASSYEQYF,TGTGCCAGCAGTTTAAGGAGAGGGAGGGCGAGCTCCTACGAGCAGTACTTC
TRBJ2-7,NA,TRBV6-6,NA,CASSSTGYSSYEQYF,TGTGCCAGCAGTTCCACAGGGTATTCTTCCTACGAGCAGTACTTC
TRBJ1-5,TRBD1,TRBV7-2,NA,CASSSGQVYQPQHF,TGTGCCAGCAGCTCGGGACAGGTTTATCAGCCCCAGCATTTT
TRBJ1-1,TRBD1,TRBV6-5,few,CASKPQGANTEAFF,TGTGCCAGCAAGCCACAGGGGGCGAACACTGAAGCTTTCTTT
TRBJ1-1,NA,TRBV12-3/TRBV12-4,NA,CASTQGEFAEAFF,TGTGCCAGCACCCAAGGGGAGTTCGCTGAAGCTTTCTTT
TRBJ2-1,TRBD2,TRBV27,NA,CASSFGTIDNLMRAPFF,TGTGCCAGCAGTTTCGGGACTATAGATAATCTAATGAGGGCTCCGTTCTTC
TRBJ1-3,NA,TRBV25-1,NA,CASSAGSGNTIYF,TGTGCCAGCAGTGCGGGATCTGGAAACACCATATATTTT
TRBJ1-5,NA,TRBV30,NA,CAWSVGRVRNSNQPQHF,TGTGCCTGGAGTGTAGGGAGGGTTAGGAATAGCAATCAGCCCCAGCATTTT
TRBJ1-2,NA,TRBV6-5,NA,CASSYSFGRNRGYTF,TGTGCCAGCAGTTACTCCTTCGGGAGGAATCGGGGCTACACCTTC
TRBJ1-5,NA,TRBV19,NA,CAGGAYNQPQHF,TGTGCCGGCGGGGCATACAATCAGCCCCAGCATTTT
TRBJ2-7,TRBD1,TRBV6-2/TRBV6-3,few,CASSLLTGGYYEQYF,TGTGCCAGCAGCCTGCTGACAGGGGGCTACTACGAGCAGTACTTC
TRBJ1-2,TRBD1,TRBV27,NA,CASRLSGGRGYGYTF,TGTGCCAGCAGACTCTCAGGGGGCCGGGGCTATGGCTACACCTTC
TRBJ2-7,TRBD2,TRBV29-1,few,CSVEGEFGGRNSYEQYF,TGCAGCGTTGAAGGAGAATTCGGCGGGAGGAACTCCTACGAGCAGTACTTC
TRBJ2-7,NA,TRBV7-2,NA,CASRGRQTNEQYF,TGTGCCAGCAGAGGCCGACAGACCAATGAGCAGTACTTC
TRBJ2-1,NA,TRBV12-3/TRBV12-4,NA,CASSLMAIEQFF,TGTGCCAGCAGTTTAATGGCTATTGAGCAGTTCTTC
TRBJ2-7,TRBD1,TRBV29-1,NA,CSAQDRTISYEQYF,TGCAGCGCCCAGGACAGGACGATCTCCTACGAGCAGTACTTC
TRBJ2-3,TRBD2,TRBV6-2/TRBV6-3,few,CASSSKTSGREKQYF,TGTGCCAGCAGTTCCAAGACTAGCGGACGGGAGAAGCAGTATTTT
TRBJ1-1,NA,TRBV4-3,NA,CASSQGTPRGDTEAFF,TGCGCCAGCAGCCAAGGGACACCCAGAGGGGACACTGAAGCTTTCTTT
TRBJ1-2,NA,TRBV12-3/TRBV12-4,NA,CASSPPPSSYGYTF,TGTGCCAGCAGTCCTCCTCCCTCCTCCTATGGCTACACCTTC
TRBJ2-7,NA,TRBV7-2,NA,CASSLGQGLRADRTGEQYF,TGTGCCAGCAGCTTAGGCCAAGGACTGAGGGCGGATCGGACGGGCGAGCAGTACTTC
TRBJ2-1,NA,TRBV24-1,once,CATSVSGSSYNEQFF,TGTGCCACCAGTGTCAGCGGCAGCTCCTACAATGAGCAGTTCTTC
TRBJ1-1,NA,TRBV4-1,NA,CAGSQIRGRQNTEAFF,TGCGCCGGCAGCCAGATCCGGGGGCGGCAGAACACTGAAGCTTTCTTT
TRBJ2-5,NA,TRBV20-1,few,CSARENKETQYF,TGCAGTGCTAGAGAAAATAAAGAGACCCAGTACTTC
TRBJ2-7,NA,TRBV12-3/TRBV12-4,NA,CASSLLAPPTTYEQYF,TGTGCCAGCAGTTTATTGGCGCCACCGACTACCTACGAGCAGTACTTC
TRBJ1-5,TRBD1,TRBV12-5,NA,CASGRQGGNQPQHF,TGTGCTAGTGGTCGACAGGGAGGCAATCAGCCCCAGCATTTT
TRBJ1-5,TRBD1,TRBV19,NA,CASKDRGNQPQHF,TGTGCCAGTAAGGACAGGGGCAATCAGCCCCAGCATTTT
TRBJ1-1,TRBD1,TRBV5-1,NA,CASSGTGPTEAFF,TGCGCCAGCAGCGGGACAGGGCCCACTGAAGCTTTCTTT
TRBJ2-5,NA,TRBV18,NA,CATTESDSQETQYF,TGTGCCACCACCGAAAGCGATTCCCAAGAGACCCAGTACTTC
TRBJ2-5,NA,TRBV6-2/TRBV6-3,few,CASSLGTQTQYF,TGTGCCAGCAGTTTGGGGACTCAGACCCAGTACTTC